Listed below are T cell receptor beta chains from one sample, sequenced in a study. TCRdb reprocessed the 5' RACE reads via MiXCR and lists one record per CDR3 protein. The sample lists about 62,000 distinct CDR3 sequences; roughly 30% were seen once. Sequenced sample: tumor-infiltrating naive CD4+ T cells sorted from the breast tumor. Receptors were obtained from a female donor with breast cancer. Both conserved end residues are part of each CDR3. A D gene is named only where the DNA matches it firmly. Expanded clones are given a class, and other clones once, few, many or no size at all.

size	J	length	D	V	CDR3	DNA
few	TRBJ1-3	16	TRBD1	TRBV4-2	CASSQDDRAKGNTIYF	TGTGCCAGCAGCCAAGACGACAGGGCGAAAGGAAACACCATATATTTT
-	TRBJ1-4	15	TRBD1	TRBV30	CAWSVPTGGGEKLFF	TGTGCCTGGAGTGTACCCACAGGGGGTGGTGAAAAACTGTTTTTT
few	TRBJ2-7	14	TRBD1	TRBV5-1	CASSLEGALSEQYF	TGCGCCAGCAGCTTGGAGGGGGCTTTATCCGAGCAGTACTTC
-	TRBJ1-2	15	TRBD1	TRBV20-1	CSARNTGQGLSGYTF	TGCAGTGCTAGGAACACGGGACAGGGGCTGTCTGGCTACACCTTC
-	TRBJ2-1	15	-	TRBV5-1	CASSLGLDPYNEQFF	TGCGCCAGCAGCTTGGGACTAGACCCCTACAATGAGCAGTTCTTC
many	TRBJ1-1	16	TRBD1	TRBV7-9	CASSRGQGIGGTEAFF	TGTGCCAGCAGCCGGGGACAGGGGATAGGTGGGACTGAAGCTTTCTTT
-	TRBJ2-7	13	-	TRBV15	CATSRDSGYEQCF	TGTGCCACCAGCAGAGATTCCGGCTACGAGCAGTGCTTC
few	TRBJ1-1	14	TRBD1	TRBV6-2/TRBV6-3	CASSYSTGYTEAFF	TGTGCCAGCAGTTACTCGACAGGGTACACTGAAGCTTTCTTT
-	TRBJ2-5	14	-	TRBV6-5	CASSLRRYQETQYF	TGTGCCAGCAGTTTGAGGCGATACCAAGAGACCCAGTACTTC
few	TRBJ2-2	15	-	TRBV5-1	CASSLTVANTGELFF	TGCGCCAGCAGCTTGACCGTCGCGAACACCGGGGAGCTGTTTTTT
many	TRBJ2-7	16	TRBD2	TRBV12-3/TRBV12-4	CASSSPQLAGTYEQYF	TGTGCCAGCAGTAGTCCCCAGCTAGCGGGGACATACGAGCAGTACTTC
-	TRBJ2-1	16	TRBD2	TRBV4-1	CASSPVTSGRGYEQFF	TGCGCCAGCAGCCCAGTGACTAGCGGGAGGGGGTATGAGCAGTTCTTC
few	TRBJ2-7	11	-	TRBV29-1	CSASKGYEQYF	TGCAGCGCCAGCAAGGGCTACGAGCAGTACTTC
-	TRBJ2-7	13	-	TRBV11-2	CASSLTSYYEQYF	TGTGCCAGCAGCTTAACTAGTTATTACGAGCAGTACTTC
few	TRBJ2-1	18	TRBD2	TRBV5-1	CASSPTWDSGGPYNEQFF	TGCGCCAGCAGCCCTACCTGGGATAGCGGGGGGCCCTACAATGAGCAGTTCTTC
-	TRBJ1-1	14	TRBD1	TRBV2	CASEPLTGRTEAFF	TGTGCCAGCGAACCCCTGACAGGGAGGACTGAAGCTTTCTTT
few	TRBJ2-7	18	TRBD2	TRBV7-9	CASSPARTSGRAFYEQYF	TGTGCCAGCAGCCCGGCACGGACTAGCGGCCGGGCGTTCTACGAGCAGTACTTC
-	TRBJ1-3	14	-	TRBV28	CASGVGASGNTIYF	TGTGCCAGCGGAGTAGGGGCCTCTGGAAACACCATATATTTT
many	TRBJ2-3	13	-	TRBV29-1	CSAPGRSTDTQYF	TGCAGCGCGCCCGGACGGAGCACAGATACGCAGTATTTT
-	TRBJ2-3	14	TRBD2	TRBV30	CAWSGAGGTDTQYF	TGTGCCTGGAGTGGGGCGGGAGGCACAGATACGCAGTATTTT
-	TRBJ2-1	15	-	TRBV11-2	CASSPSTGENNEQFF	TGTGCCAGCAGCCCATCGACCGGGGAGAACAATGAGCAGTTCTTC
-	TRBJ2-5	19	TRBD2	TRBV4-2	CASSQGTSAGGPRGETQYF	TGTGCCAGCAGCCAAGGGACGTCAGCGGGAGGGCCTCGAGGAGAGACCCAGTACTTC
-	TRBJ2-5	13	-	TRBV7-3	CASSSVRGETQYF	TGTGCCAGCTCCTCGGTGAGGGGAGAGACCCAGTACTTC
-	TRBJ2-3	13	-	TRBV30	CAWRRQDTDTQYF	TGTGCCTGGAGGCGGCAGGACACAGATACGCAGTATTTT
many	TRBJ2-5	18	-	TRBV4-1	CASSQVNLGLNRGETQYF	TGCGCCAGCAGCCAAGTCAATCTGGGACTCAATAGGGGGGAGACCCAGTACTTC
few	TRBJ1-6	13	-	TRBV6-1	CASAPGRNSPLHF	TGTGCCAGCGCACCGGGACGTAATTCACCCCTCCACTTT
once	TRBJ2-5	13	-	TRBV6-1	CASSAQVQETQYF	TGTGCCAGCAGTGCGCAGGTTCAAGAGACCCAGTACTTC
many	TRBJ1-5	14	-	TRBV2	CASRDTYSNQPQHF	TGTGCCAGCCGGGACACCTATAGCAATCAGCCCCAGCATTTT
once	TRBJ2-3	15	-	TRBV5-1	CAGGLAGQFTDTQYF	TGCGCCGGCGGCTTGGCGGGACAGTTCACAGATACGCAGTATTTT
many	TRBJ1-6	15	-	TRBV11-2	CASSLTMSMGSPLHF	TGTGCCAGCAGTCTCACTATGTCAATGGGTTCACCCCTCCACTTT
-	TRBJ2-3	18	-	TRBV20-1	CSARAYRATDMSTDTQYF	TGCAGTGCTAGAGCTTACCGGGCTACTGATATGAGCACAGATACGCAGTATTTT
few	TRBJ1-1	15	-	TRBV6-5	CASRNLVTANTEAFF	TGTGCCAGCAGGAACCTGGTCACGGCGAACACTGAAGCTTTCTTT
-	TRBJ1-1	18	-	TRBV5-1	CASSSPLQGAHMNTEAFF	TGCGCCAGCAGCTCCCCGTTACAGGGCGCCCATATGAACACTGAAGCTTTCTTT
-	TRBJ1-1	14	-	TRBV3-1	CASSYRQIQNEAFF	TGTGCCAGCAGCTACAGACAGATTCAAAACGAAGCTTTCTTT
few	TRBJ2-5	15	TRBD1	TRBV6-5	CASSYGTGFQETQYF	TGTGCCAGCAGTTACGGGACAGGGTTCCAAGAGACCCAGTACTTC
-	TRBJ2-1	15	TRBD1	TRBV4-2	CASSQGQGGKNEQSF	TGTGCCAGCAGCCAAGGACAGGGGGGAAAAAATGAGCAGTCCTTC
few	TRBJ2-1	16	TRBD1	TRBV18	CASSPTQGAGYNEQFF	TGTGCCAGCTCACCGACACAGGGGGCGGGGTACAATGAGCAGTTCTTC
-	TRBJ2-1	17	-	TRBV6-2/TRBV6-3	CASSSPPGWGRGNEQFF	TGTGCCAGCAGTTCCCCTCCGGGGTGGGGTAGAGGAAATGAGCAGTTCTTC
medium-sized	TRBJ2-6	14	-	TRBV20-1	CSAQQGAGANVLTF	TGCAGTGCTCAACAGGGTGCCGGGGCCAACGTCCTGACTTTC
-	TRBJ2-7	15	-	TRBV6-1	CASSDSRGGNYEQYF	TGTGCCAGCAGCGACTCGAGGGGGGGAAACTACGAGCAGTACTTC
few	TRBJ2-1	18	-	TRBV7-6	CASSATPLGGGSYNEQFF	TGTGCCAGCAGCGCCACACCCCTAGGGGGAGGGTCCTACAATGAGCAGTTCTTC
-	TRBJ1-1	12	-	TRBV10-3	CAISGKNTEAFF	TGTGCCATCAGTGGGAAGAACACTGAAGCTTTCTTT
-	TRBJ1-6	15	-	TRBV6-6	CASRYPGQSYSPLHF	TGTGCCAGCAGGTACCCGGGCCAGTCGTACTCACCCCTCCACTTT
many	TRBJ2-5	14	-	TRBV29-1	CSVSRGTNQETQYF	TGCAGCGTGTCACGGGGTACAAACCAAGAGACCCAGTACTTC
few	TRBJ2-1	16	TRBD2	TRBV7-2	CASTPLASGTYNEQFF	TGTGCCAGCACCCCTTTAGCTAGCGGGACCTACAATGAGCAGTTCTTC
once	TRBJ2-3	16	TRBD2	TRBV20-1	CSARDAWRGMTDTQYF	TGCAGTGCTAGAGACGCGTGGCGGGGGATGACAGATACGCAGTATTTT
few	TRBJ2-7	15	TRBD2	TRBV20-1	CSARDPSGVSYEQYF	TGCAGTGCTAGAGACCCTAGCGGGGTGTCCTACGAGCAGTACTTC
many	TRBJ2-1	15	-	TRBV15	CATSREREMYNEQFF	TGTGCCACCAGCAGAGAACGGGAGATGTACAATGAGCAGTTCTTC
-	TRBJ2-5	15	TRBD2	TRBV7-2	CASSYPAGWAETQYF	TGTGCCAGCAGCTACCCAGCGGGATGGGCGGAGACCCAGTACTTC